This TCR beta chain was sequenced during a study of T cell responses to AZD1222 COVID-19 vaccine. Clones were read by immunoSEQ multiplex PCR, and TCRdb kept only the in-frame ones, dropping some. The sample yields 150,000 to 170,000 clones, roughly nine tenths seen once. CDR1 is LGHDT, CDR2 YNNKEL, per germline (reference sequence). This CDR3 is 12 amino acids long. V was clipped by 5 bases and J by 11 bases; unmatched bases: 7. The TCR sequence derives from an adult in good health. The chain joins TRBV3-1 (or the pseudogene TRBV3-2) to TRBJ2-3; 7 bases map to TRBD1. Sequencing used peripheral blood, obtained on day 0 of MenACWY control vaccination. The CDR3 DNA follows: TGTGCCAGCAGCAACCGGGACAGTCAGCAGTATTTT. Translation gives CASSNRDSQQYF.